This T cell receptor beta chain stems from a study of T cell responses to AZD1222 COVID-19 vaccine. V was pared by 0 bases and J by 6 bases, with 6 bases of the junction left unmatched. Per germline, CDR1 SGHRS and CDR2 YFSETQ. The length of the CDR3 is 15 residues. Study observations and caveats: Vaccination with two AZD1222 doses was followed by a rise in Spike-specific TCR breadth and depth. White British people made up most donors, females outnumbered males, and clonal diversity was possibly underestimated.

Of note for this clone: Its antigen is currently unknown.

The method was immunoSEQ multiplex PCR; TCRdb's version includes in-frame clones alone and lacks a portion of them. The data contain 150,000 to 200,000 clones, 75% to 90% of them singletons. The TCR originated in an adult in good health. This rearrangement joins TRBV5-1 to TRBJ1-5; 7 bases agree with TRBD1. The source material was peripheral blood, sampled on day 0 of MenACWY control vaccination. CDR3 region: CASSLGGTEGQPQHF. The CDR3 coding sequence is TGCGCCAGCAGCTTGGGAGGGACAGAGGGTCAGCCCCAGCATTTT.